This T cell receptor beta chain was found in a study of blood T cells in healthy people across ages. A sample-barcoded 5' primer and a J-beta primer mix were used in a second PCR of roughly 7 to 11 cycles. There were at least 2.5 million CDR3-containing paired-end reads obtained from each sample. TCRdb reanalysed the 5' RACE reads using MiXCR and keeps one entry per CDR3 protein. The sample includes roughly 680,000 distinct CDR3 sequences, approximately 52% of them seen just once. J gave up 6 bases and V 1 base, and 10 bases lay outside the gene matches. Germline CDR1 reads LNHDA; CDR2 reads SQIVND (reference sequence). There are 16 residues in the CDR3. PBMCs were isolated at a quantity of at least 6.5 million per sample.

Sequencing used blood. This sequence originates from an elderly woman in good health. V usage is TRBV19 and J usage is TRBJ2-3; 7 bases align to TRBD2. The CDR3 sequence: CASSIAGEGSTDTQYF. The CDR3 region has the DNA TGTGCCAGTAGTATAGCGGGGGAGGGGTCGACGGATACGCAGTATTTT.